Listed below are T cell receptor beta chains from one sample, sequenced in a study of blood T cells in healthy people across ages. MiXCR was run by TCRdb on the 5' RACE reads, yielding one entry per CDR3 protein. The sample has around 500,000 distinct CDR3 sequences; about 28% are singletons. In addition, the sample was reused for a study of T cells of mothers and their children.

The sample comprised blood. The receptors originated from a boy aged 2 to 10 in good health. CDR3s include the opening cysteine and the closing phenylalanine or tryptophan. Each record gives: V gene, D gene, J gene, clone size, CDR3 DNA, CDR3 protein. D genes are given only for firm matches. Size is omitted from some rows. Given values are once, few, many or a class for expanded clones.

TRBV11-3,NA,TRBJ1-1,few,TGTGCCAGCAGCACGACGGCGAACACTGAAGCTTTCTTT,CASSTTANTEAFF
TRBV7-2,NA,TRBJ2-1,NA,TGTGCCAGCAGCTCCCTTTTCAATGAGCAGTTCTTC,CASSSLFNEQFF
TRBV15,TRBD1,TRBJ2-4,NA,TGTGCCACCAGCAGAGATCCAGGGGGCGGATTTAACATTCAGTACTTC,CATSRDPGGGFNIQYF
TRBV20-1,NA,TRBJ2-5,NA,TGCAGTGCTAGTGGCCTAGTACTAGAGACCCAGTACTTC,CSASGLVLETQYF
TRBV4-2,TRBD2,TRBJ2-5,NA,TGTGCCAGCAGCTCCCTTAGCGGGGGGCGACAGACCCAGTACTTC,CASSSLSGGRQTQYF
TRBV18,TRBD2,TRBJ2-5,NA,TGTGCCAGCTCACGGACTAGCGGGAGTGGAGAGACCCAGTACTTC,CASSRTSGSGETQYF
TRBV12-3/TRBV12-4,NA,TRBJ1-2,NA,TGTGCCAGCAGTTTTAGCGCCTCAGGGTTGGATGGCTACACCTTC,CASSFSASGLDGYTF
TRBV30,TRBD2,TRBJ2-4,NA,TGTGCCCGGAGCGGGGTAGATAGACTAGCCAAAAACATTCAGTACTTC,CARSGVDRLAKNIQYF
TRBV19,TRBD1,TRBJ1-2,NA,TGTGCCAGTAGGGGCGGGGACAGGGCGGACTATGGCTACACCTTC,CASRGGDRADYGYTF
TRBV30,NA,TRBJ1-6,NA,TGTGCCTGGAGTGGGGGCCGGGTAAGCTCCTATAATTCACCCCTCCACTTT,CAWSGGRVSSYNSPLHF
TRBV20-1,NA,TRBJ2-2,NA,TGCAGTGTTAGGGGTGCGAACACCGGGGAGCTGTTTTTT,CSVRGANTGELFF
TRBV6-5,NA,TRBJ2-1,NA,TGTGCCAGCAGCCCCAGGACGGGCAAGTCCTACAATGAGCAGTTCTTC,CASSPRTGKSYNEQFF
TRBV6-5,NA,TRBJ2-3,once,TGTGCCAGCAGTTACGAAGCGGACGCAGATACGCAGTATTTT,CASSYEADADTQYF
TRBV6-2/TRBV6-3,NA,TRBJ2-3,NA,TGTGCCAGCAGTTACTCGAGGGCCAGGATAGAAGATACGCAGTATTTT,CASSYSRARIEDTQYF
TRBV7-9,TRBD1,TRBJ2-5,NA,TGTGCCAGCAGCTCCTACGACCTGACAGGGGAAGAGACCCAGTACTTC,CASSSYDLTGEETQYF
TRBV11-2,TRBD2,TRBJ2-7,few,TGTGCCAGCAGCTCACTTAGCGGGAGCATGGACGAGCAGTACTTC,CASSSLSGSMDEQYF
TRBV15,NA,TRBJ2-2,NA,TGTGCCATCAAGGAAGGCGCCGGTCGGACCGGGGAGCTGTTTTTT,CAIKEGAGRTGELFF
TRBV12-3/TRBV12-4,NA,TRBJ1-1,NA,TGTGCCAGCAGTCCTACCAGAGATGGGCAAGCTTTCTTT,CASSPTRDGQAFF
TRBV20-1,NA,TRBJ1-2,few,TGCAGTGCTAGAGGTACAGGGTACTATGGCTACACCTTC,CSARGTGYYGYTF
TRBV20-1,TRBD1,TRBJ1-1,once,TGCAGTGCTGGCTCCAGGACAGGGGTCTTAAAAGCTTTCTTT,CSAGSRTGVLKAFF
TRBV6-1,TRBD1,TRBJ2-7,NA,TGTGCCAGCAGGGCGACAGGGTACGGCGAGCAGTACTTC,CASRATGYGEQYF
TRBV15,NA,TRBJ2-7,NA,TGTGCCACCAGCAGAGATACATACGAGCAGTACTTC,CATSRDTYEQYF
TRBV4-3,TRBD2,TRBJ2-1,NA,TGCGCCAGCAGCCAAGACCAAGCGGGATATTCCTACAATGAGCAGTTCTTC,CASSQDQAGYSYNEQFF
TRBV20-1,NA,TRBJ2-7,NA,TGCAGTGCCCTGGAAGAGGGATACGAGCAGTACTTC,CSALEEGYEQYF
TRBV2,NA,TRBJ1-5,few,TGTGCCAGCAGTGAAGCGCAAGCAGGGAGCAGCAATCAGCCCCAGCATTTT,CASSEAQAGSSNQPQHF
TRBV6-1,NA,TRBJ2-7,few,TGTGCCAGCAGTGATCCTTCCTCCGGGGTCGAGCAGTACTTC,CASSDPSSGVEQYF
TRBV7-9,TRBD1,TRBJ1-2,few,TGTGCCAGCAGACCCGCAGGGGGCGGGGGCTACACCTTC,CASRPAGGGGYTF
TRBV10-3,TRBD1,TRBJ2-1,NA,TGTGCCATCAGTGGAGGACAGGGGGGCTACAGTGAGCAGTTCTTC,CAISGGQGGYSEQFF
TRBV5-1,TRBD1,TRBJ2-7,few,TGCGCCAGCAGCTTGGCAGGGGGCGGTATATACGAGCAGTACTTC,CASSLAGGGIYEQYF
TRBV19,TRBD1,TRBJ2-7,few,TGTGCCAGTAGTATTGGGGGACAGTTCTCCTACGAGCAGTACTTC,CASSIGGQFSYEQYF
TRBV7-2,NA,TRBJ2-3,NA,TGTGCCAGCAGCCGTCAGACAGCTAGCACAGATACGCAGTATTTT,CASSRQTASTDTQYF
TRBV10-3,NA,TRBJ2-7,NA,TGTGCCATCAGTGCGGGGCCAGCGGACCTCTCCTACGAGCAGTGCTTC,CAISAGPADLSYEQCF
TRBV20-1,NA,TRBJ2-5,NA,TGCAGTGCTATCGAAAATTACCAGGAGTATCAAGAGACCCAGTACTTC,CSAIENYQEYQETQYF
TRBV5-1,TRBD2,TRBJ2-1,NA,TGCGCCAGCAGCTTCTTTACTGTAGCGGGATCGAATGAGCAGTTCTTC,CASSFFTVAGSNEQFF
TRBV4-1,NA,TRBJ2-7,few,TGCGCCAGCAGCCAAGGACAGGCTTCTTCCTACGAGCAGTACTTC,CASSQGQASSYEQYF
TRBV9,TRBD1,TRBJ2-5,few,TGTGCCAGCAGCGTAGGGATCCGGGACAGTAAAGAGACCCAGTACTTC,CASSVGIRDSKETQYF
TRBV3-1,NA,TRBJ2-5,few,TGTGCCAGCAGCCAAGCGACGGAGGTGATTGAGACCCAGTACTTC,CASSQATEVIETQYF
TRBV2,NA,TRBJ2-7,few,TGTGCCAGCACTCTACAAGGGGAACTAGCCCACGAGCAGTACTTC,CASTLQGELAHEQYF
TRBV2,TRBD2,TRBJ2-7,NA,TGTGCCAGCAGTTCGGGACTACTAGCCTACGAGCAGTACTTC,CASSSGLLAYEQYF
TRBV6-5,NA,TRBJ1-4,NA,TGTGCCAGCAGTTACTCAGGGGGGAGTGGTGAAAAACTGTTTTTT,CASSYSGGSGEKLFF
TRBV29-1,NA,TRBJ2-1,NA,TGCAGCGCCTCCCGGAGCGGAGCCTACAATGAGCAGTTCTTC,CSASRSGAYNEQFF
TRBV9,TRBD2,TRBJ2-5,NA,TGTGCCAGCAGCGTAGACCCTCAAGCGGGGGGGGCAGCGACCCAGTACTTC,CASSVDPQAGGAATQYF
TRBV7-8,NA,TRBJ2-1,NA,TGTGCCAGCAGCCCCCGTTTGGCGAATGAGCAGTTCTTC,CASSPRLANEQFF
TRBV7-9,NA,TRBJ2-7,NA,TGTGCCAGCAGCTTAGCGGGAGTTCTTTACGAGCAGTACTTC,CASSLAGVLYEQYF
TRBV5-1,TRBD1,TRBJ2-1,NA,TGCGCCAGCAGCCTGGGACAGTCCCTTTACAATGAGCAGTTCTTC,CASSLGQSLYNEQFF
TRBV15,NA,TRBJ2-5,few,TGTGCCTCAGCGAGGGTTGGAGAGACCCAGTACTTC,CASARVGETQYF
TRBV20-1,TRBD2,TRBJ2-7,NA,TGCAGTGCTAGAAGTGGGTCTAGCGGGAGCTACGAGCAGTACTTC,CSARSGSSGSYEQYF
TRBV4-3,NA,TRBJ2-1,few,TGCGCCAGCAGCCAAGAACCTCCAGGGGAATACAATGAGCAGTTCTTC,CASSQEPPGEYNEQFF
TRBV29-1,NA,TRBJ2-7,NA,TGCAGCGTTAGGAGGGGGGTAGGGCAGTACTTC,CSVRRGVGQYF
TRBV5-1,TRBD1,TRBJ2-5,few,TGCGCCAGCAGCTTGGGGACAGGGGGGAGCCAAGAGACCCAGTACTTC,CASSLGTGGSQETQYF
TRBV6-4,NA,TRBJ2-1,few,TGTGCCAGCTCTGCGAGGGCCGACAATGAGCAGTTCTTC,CASSARADNEQFF